The 18 T cell receptor beta chains below come from one sample, sequenced in a study of blood T cell repertoires in COVID-19. Clones were sequenced by immunoSEQ multiplex PCR, and TCRdb holds only the in-frame ones, with some missing. The sample carries some 300,000 clones, roughly 86% recorded once. Sequences were obtained from PBMCs or T cells enriched from blood (not recorded which). Receptor source: a woman in her 50s who had been exposed to COVID-19.

V is TRBV28 and J is TRBJ1-4; D gene ambiguous. The CDR3 length is 15 residues. Germline CDR1 and CDR2: MDHEN and SYDVKM. With 2 bases removed from V and 5 bases from J, the gap between germline ends came to 12 bases. The CDR3 region has the DNA TGTGCCAGCAGTTTAGCCAACTTGGTCAATGAAAAACTGTTTTTT. Residues: CASSLANLVNEKLFF.

The chain has TRBV5-1 and TRBJ2-5; TRBD1 matches 9 bases. Germline V gene data show CDR1 as SGHRS and CDR2 as YFSETQ. The CDR3 is 14 residues long. With 3 bases clipped from V and 5 bases from J, the junction kept 5 bases outside the gene matches. CDR3 DNA sequence: TGCGCCAGCAGCTCCGGGACAGGGAGGGAGACCCAGTACTTC. Translated, it gives CASSSGTGRETQYF.

The chain couples TRBV13 to TRBJ2-7; 9 bases fit TRBD2. This CDR3 spans 19 amino acids. J was trimmed by 4 bases and V by 5 bases; bases with no gene match: 21. Germline V gene data show CDR1 as PRHDT and CDR2 as FYEKMQ (reference sequence). The CDR3 DNA reads as TGTGCCAGCAGCACCGTAGTAGGCGGGGGGGCTAAGGATGGTTACGAGCAGTACTTC. As protein: CASSTVVGGGAKDGYEQYF.

The chain links TRBV20-1 to TRBJ2-1, with TRBD1 identical over 7 bases. This CDR3 comprises 16 residues. V lost 6 bases to trimming and J lost 0 bases; unmatched junction nucleotides: 11. Per the germline V gene, CDR1 is DFQATT and CDR2 is SNEGSKA (reference sequence). The CDR3 DNA is TGCAGTGCGAGTCCTCAGGGGGTGAGCTCCTACAATGAGCAGTTCTTC. Its protein product is CSASPQGVSSYNEQFF.

The chain has TRBV27 and TRBJ1-2; a possible D gene is TRBD1 (6 bases). The germline V gene has CDR1 MNHEY and CDR2 SMNVEV (reference sequence). The CDR3 has 14 residues. Trimming stripped 6 bases from V and 3 bases from J, with 14 bases between. This CDR3 is CASSPTGLHYGYTF. CDR3 DNA: TGTGCCAGCAGCCCAACAGGGTTGCACTATGGCTACACCTTC.

The genes are TRBV19 and TRBJ1-3, with D unresolved. There are 16 residues in the CDR3. Deletions cut 0 bases from V and 0 bases from J, with 9 bases between. Germline CDR1 LNHDA, CDR2 SQIVND (reference sequence). CDR3 bases: TGTGCCAGTAGTATAGATGGCAGAATCTCTGGAAACACCATATATTTT. This sequence encodes CASSIDGRISGNTIYF.

The chain is built from TRBV5-1 and TRBJ2-5; 8 bases agree with TRBD2. Germline values: CDR1 SGHRS, CDR2 YFSETQ. The CDR3 has 15 residues. The V gene end was trimmed by 0 bases and the J gene end by 5 bases; junction bases not matched to a gene: 6. The CDR3 loop is CASSLAGGASETQYF. Written as DNA, the CDR3 is TGCGCCAGCAGCTTGGCCGGGGGGGCTAGTGAGACCCAGTACTTC.

The genes are TRBV28 and TRBJ2-2, with a tentative D call TRBD2 (6 bases). V was pared by 6 bases and J by 3 bases, with 11 bases between. Germline CDR1 is MDHEN and CDR2 is SYDVKM. This CDR3 contains 14 residues. CDR3 amino acids: CASRVRRDTGELFF. The CDR3 region has the DNA TGTGCCAGCAGGGTACGGAGGGACACCGGGGAGCTGTTTTTT.

This rearrangement joins TRBV19 to TRBJ2-7, with D tentatively TRBD2 (5 bases). CDR3 length: 15 amino acids. Trimming removed 4 bases from V and 1 base from J, with 14 bases in between. Germline-derived CDR1 and CDR2 are LNHDA and SQIVND (reference sequence). The CDR3 protein is CASSRRADVSYEQYF. The CDR3 DNA sequence: TGTGCCAGTAGTAGGCGGGCAGATGTATCCTACGAGCAGTACTTC.

The CDR3 sequence is CASSTQVGGLTDTQYF. The CDR3 nucleotides are TGCGCCAGCAGCACCCAGGTCGGGGGGCTCACAGATACGCAGTATTTT. The chain has TRBV5-1 and TRBJ2-3, with D possibly being TRBD2 (7 bases). The germline V and J ends were trimmed by 4 bases and 2 bases, with 17 bases remaining between them. This CDR3 is 16 amino acids long. The germline V gene encodes CDR1 SGHRS and CDR2 YFSETQ.

This chain joins TRBV19 and TRBJ2-7; D is uncertain. Germline assignment: CDR1 LNHDA and CDR2 SQIVND (reference sequence). The ends were cut back, 1 base at V and 1 base at J, with 11 bases in the middle. The CDR3 is made up of 15 amino acids. The CDR3 reads CASSIGQQKSYEQYF. The CDR3 coding sequence is TGTGCCAGTAGTATAGGACAACAAAAATCCTACGAGCAGTACTTC.

V and J are TRBV7-2 and TRBJ1-2; TRBD1 agrees at 10 bases. V shed 7 bases, J shed 8 bases, and the junction held 10 bases outside the gene matches. The CDR3 is 14 amino acids. In germline, CDR1 is SGHTA, CDR2 FQGNSA. CDR3 nucleotide sequence: TGTGCCAGCACGCAGGGACAGGGGAGTTTCGGCTACACCTTC. As protein: CASTQGQGSFGYTF.

The chain employs TRBV5-1 and TRBJ1-6; a possible D gene is TRBD1 (6 bases). The V end lost 7 bases, the J end lost 8 bases, and 16 bases lay between the germline ends. The CDR3 runs 14 residues. Germline CDR1 SGHRS, CDR2 YFSETQ. CDR3 region: CASSRGTWDSPLHF. CDR3 DNA: TGCGCCAGCTCCAGGGGAACGTGGGATTCACCCCTCCACTTT. The full variable domain, with the rest looked up from reference TRBV5-1 and TRBJ1-6, is KAGVTQTPRYLIKTRGQQVTLSCSPISGHRSVSWYQQTPGQGLQFLFEYFSETQRNKGNFPGRFSGRQFSNSRSEMNVSTLELGDSALYLCASSRGTWDSPLHFGNGTRLTVT.

The genes are TRBV5-1 and TRBJ1-2; perhaps TRBD1 as D (6 bases). Between the trimmed V and J ends, which lost 5 bases and 2 bases, there was a span of 16 bases. Germline CDR1 reads SGHRS; CDR2 reads YFSETQ. The CDR3 is made up of 15 amino acids. The CDR3 loop reads CASRERQAPNYGYTF. The CDR3 bases are TGCGCCAGCAGGGAACGACAGGCCCCGAACTATGGCTACACCTTC.

The chain recombines TRBV28 with TRBJ1-6, with a tentative D call TRBD1 (6 bases). CDR1 MDHEN and CDR2 SYDVKM come from the germline V gene. The V end was cut by 6 bases, the J end by 0 bases, with 12 bases between. This CDR3 contains 16 residues. CDR3 nucleotide sequence: TGTGCCAGCAGCTCCGACAGGAGCTCCTATAATTCACCCCTCCACTTT. Translation gives CASSSDRSSYNSPLHF.

This sequence joins TRBV28 and TRBJ1-5; tentative D call: TRBD1 (5 bases). The V and J ends lost 6 bases and 1 base respectively, with 16 bases between them. CDR3 size: 16 residues. Germline CDR1 is MDHEN and CDR2 is SYDVKM. CDR3: CASRGSQGLSNQPQHF. In nucleotides, the CDR3 is TGTGCCAGCAGGGGCTCTCAGGGCCTCAGCAATCAGCCCCAGCATTTT.

The V and J genes are TRBV12-5 and TRBJ2-1; the D is unclear. From germline, CDR1 is LGHNT and CDR2 FRNRAP. The CDR3 totals 14 residues. The ends were cut back, 1 base at V and 9 bases at J, with 13 bases in the middle. CDR3: CASGLGSVGGEQFF. The CDR3 DNA reads as TGTGCTAGTGGTTTGGGGTCTGTCGGTGGTGAGCAGTTCTTC. Supplemented by reference TRBV12-5 and TRBJ2-1, the full variable domain reads DARVTQTPRHKVTEMGQEVTMRCQPILGHNTVFWYRQTMMQGLELLAYFRNRAPLDDSGMPKDRFSAEMPDATLATLKIQPSEPRDSAVYFCASGLGSVGGEQFFGPGTRLTVL.

The gene calls are TRBV15 and TRBJ2-7, with 7 bases fitting TRBD1. The ends lost 1 base at V and 2 bases at J; junction bases unmatched: 5. Germline values: CDR1 LNHNV, CDR2 YYDKDF (reference sequence). The CDR3 has 15 residues. The CDR3 DNA is TGTGCCACCAGCAGAGGAGAACAGGGGACCTACGAGCAGTACTTC. Translating it yields CATSRGEQGTYEQYF.